This TCR beta chain appears in the sequencing data of a study of blood T cell repertoires in COVID-19. At the level of the study: T cells, B-cell-depleted T cells, or PBMCs supplied cDNA or gDNA.

The authors' processing: Scientists estimated how many nucleated cells there were by amplifying reference gene primers. Some clones are missing from TCRdb's copy, which holds only in-frame ones; the method was immunoSEQ multiplex PCR. The V and J calls and clone size were taken over from that table, and D and trimming were inferred from the DNA. The sample records 200,000 to 300,000 clones, 80% to 85% being singletons. This clone showed up just once. The sequenced material came from peripheral blood. The receptor comes from a man aged 55 to 70 with acute or convalescent COVID-19.

The CDR3 spells CASSFPGTSTDTQYF. CDR3 bases: TGTGCCAGCAGCTTCCCAGGGACTAGCACAGATACGCAGTATTTT. The chain employs TRBV7-2 and TRBJ2-3; D may be TRBD2 (6 bases). Germline-derived CDR1 and CDR2 are SGHTA and FQGNSA. This CDR3 is built from 15 residues. Trimming removed 3 bases from V and 0 bases from J, with 10 bases in between.